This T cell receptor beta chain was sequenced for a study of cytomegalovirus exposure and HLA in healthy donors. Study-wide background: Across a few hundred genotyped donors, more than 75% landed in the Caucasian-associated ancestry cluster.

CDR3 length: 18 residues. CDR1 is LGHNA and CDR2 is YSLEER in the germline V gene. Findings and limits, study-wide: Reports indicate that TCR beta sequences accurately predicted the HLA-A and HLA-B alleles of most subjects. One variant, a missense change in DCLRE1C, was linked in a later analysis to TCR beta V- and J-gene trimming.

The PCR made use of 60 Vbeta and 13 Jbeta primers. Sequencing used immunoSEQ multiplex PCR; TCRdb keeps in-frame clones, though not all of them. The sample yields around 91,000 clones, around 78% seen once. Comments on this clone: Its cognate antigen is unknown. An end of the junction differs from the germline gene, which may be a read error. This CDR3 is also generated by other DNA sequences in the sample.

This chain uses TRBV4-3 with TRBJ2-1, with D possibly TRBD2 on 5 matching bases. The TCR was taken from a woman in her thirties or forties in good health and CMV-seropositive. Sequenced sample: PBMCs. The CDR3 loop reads CASSQDSRRNPIGNEQFF. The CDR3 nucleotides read TGCGCCAGCAGCCAAGATTCGAGGAGGAACCCGATAGGCAATGAACAGTTCTTC.